Sequencing of this TCR beta chain was carried out in a study of response to subunit inactivated influenza vaccine. General observations from the study: Authors proposed each seasonal influenza vaccination draws in few new T cells.

To note about this clonotype: What it binds is unknown.

Germline V lookup: CDR1 MNHEY, CDR2 SVGEGT. J was trimmed by 4 bases and V by 0 bases; bases with no gene match: 10. The CDR3 is made up of 18 amino acids. In TCRdb, the RT-PCR reads were re-called with MiXCR into one record per CDR3 protein. Among a few hundred thousand distinct CDR3 sequences listed, 13% to 15% were seen once. This TCR came from a man aged 50 to 60 who received an inactivated influenza vaccine. The rearrangement uses TRBV6-2 or TRBV6-3 and TRBJ1-5, with 9 bases that match TRBD1. Material: PBMCs from blood, obtained about 12 days after vaccination. CDR3 protein: CASSYSLAGTGWNQPQHF. The CDR3 DNA sequence: TGTGCCAGCAGTTACTCTTTGGCCGGGACAGGGTGGAATCAGCCCCAGCATTTT.